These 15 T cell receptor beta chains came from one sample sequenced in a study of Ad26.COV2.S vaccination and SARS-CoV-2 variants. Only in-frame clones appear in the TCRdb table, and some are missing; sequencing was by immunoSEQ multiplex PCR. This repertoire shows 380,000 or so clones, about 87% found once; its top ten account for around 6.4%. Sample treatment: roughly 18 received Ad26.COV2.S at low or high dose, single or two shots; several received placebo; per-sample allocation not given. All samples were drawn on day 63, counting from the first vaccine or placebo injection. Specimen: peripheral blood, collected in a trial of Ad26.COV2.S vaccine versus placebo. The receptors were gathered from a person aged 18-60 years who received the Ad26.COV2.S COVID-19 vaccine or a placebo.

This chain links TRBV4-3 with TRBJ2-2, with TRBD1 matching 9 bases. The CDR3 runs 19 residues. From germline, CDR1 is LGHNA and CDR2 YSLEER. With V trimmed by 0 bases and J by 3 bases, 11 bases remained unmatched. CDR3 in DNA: TGCGCCAGCAGCCAAGATTCCGGGACAGGGAAAGTGTACACCGGGGAGCTGTTTTTT. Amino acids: CASSQDSGTGKVYTGELFF.

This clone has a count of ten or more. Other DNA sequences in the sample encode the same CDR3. CDR3 DNA: TGTGCCAGCTCTCCCGAATACGAGCAGTACTTC. Translation gives CASSPEYEQYF. The V call is TRBV18, the J call TRBJ2-7; no clear D gene. Between the trimmed V and J ends, which lost 6 bases and 4 bases, there was a span of 7 bases. The CDR3 extends over 11 amino acids. Germline assignment: CDR1 KGHSH and CDR2 LQKENI.

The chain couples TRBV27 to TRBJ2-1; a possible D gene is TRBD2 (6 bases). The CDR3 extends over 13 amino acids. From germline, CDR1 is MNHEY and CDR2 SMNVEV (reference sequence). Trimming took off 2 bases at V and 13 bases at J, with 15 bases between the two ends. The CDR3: CASSLQVRDSQFF. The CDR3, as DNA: TGTGCCAGCAGTTTACAGGTCAGGGACTCACAGTTCTTC.

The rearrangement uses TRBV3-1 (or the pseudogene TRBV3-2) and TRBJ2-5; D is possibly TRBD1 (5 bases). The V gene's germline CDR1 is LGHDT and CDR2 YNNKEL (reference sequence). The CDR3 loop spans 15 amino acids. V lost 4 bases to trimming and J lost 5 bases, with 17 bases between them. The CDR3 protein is CASSPLGRARETQYF. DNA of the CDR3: TGTGCCAGCAGCCCCTTAGGCAGGGCCCGGGAGACCCAGTACTTC.

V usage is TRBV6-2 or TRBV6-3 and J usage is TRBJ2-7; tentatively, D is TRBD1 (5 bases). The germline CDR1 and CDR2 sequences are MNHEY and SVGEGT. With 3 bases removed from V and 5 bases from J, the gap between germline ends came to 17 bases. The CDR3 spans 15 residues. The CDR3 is CASSYQPPDSHEQYF. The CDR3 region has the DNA TGTGCCAGCAGTTATCAGCCACCCGACAGCCACGAGCAGTACTTC.

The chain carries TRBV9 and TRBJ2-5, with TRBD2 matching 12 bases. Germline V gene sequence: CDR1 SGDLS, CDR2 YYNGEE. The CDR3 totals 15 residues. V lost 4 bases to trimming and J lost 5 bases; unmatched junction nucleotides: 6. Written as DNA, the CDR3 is TGTGCCAGCAGCCTAGCGGGGGGGAATAGGGAGACCCAGTACTTC. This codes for CASSLAGGNRETQYF.

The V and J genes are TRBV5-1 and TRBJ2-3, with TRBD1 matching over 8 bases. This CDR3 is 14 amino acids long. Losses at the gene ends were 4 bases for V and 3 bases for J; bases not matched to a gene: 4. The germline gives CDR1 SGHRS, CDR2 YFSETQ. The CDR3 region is CASSPGTGTDTQYF. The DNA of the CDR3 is TGCGCCAGCAGCCCCGGGACAGGAACAGATACGCAGTATTTT.

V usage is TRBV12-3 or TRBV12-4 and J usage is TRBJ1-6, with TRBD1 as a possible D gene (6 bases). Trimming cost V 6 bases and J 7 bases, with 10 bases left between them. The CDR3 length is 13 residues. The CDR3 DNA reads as TGTGCCAGCAGAAAAGACAGGAATTCACCCCTCCACTTT. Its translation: CASRKDRNSPLHF.

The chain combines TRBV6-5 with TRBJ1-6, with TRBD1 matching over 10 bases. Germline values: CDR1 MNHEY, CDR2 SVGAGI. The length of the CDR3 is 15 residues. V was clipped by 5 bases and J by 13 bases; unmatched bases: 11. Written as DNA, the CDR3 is TGTGCCAGCAGTCGTACCGGGACAGGGGTGTTTCCCCTCCACTTT. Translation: CASSRTGTGVFPLHF.

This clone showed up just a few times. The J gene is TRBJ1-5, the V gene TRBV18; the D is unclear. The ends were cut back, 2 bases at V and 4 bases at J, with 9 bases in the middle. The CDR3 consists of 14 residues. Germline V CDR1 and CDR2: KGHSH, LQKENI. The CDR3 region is CASSPSTDNQPQHF. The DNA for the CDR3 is TGTGCCAGCTCACCATCCACAGATAATCAGCCCCAGCATTTT.

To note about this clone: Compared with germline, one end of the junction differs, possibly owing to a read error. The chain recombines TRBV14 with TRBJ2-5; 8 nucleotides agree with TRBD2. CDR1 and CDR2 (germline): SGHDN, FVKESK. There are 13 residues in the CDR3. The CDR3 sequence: CASSLPSSSGGNF. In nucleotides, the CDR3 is TGTGCCAGCAGCCTCCCATCATCAAGCGGGGGTAACTTC. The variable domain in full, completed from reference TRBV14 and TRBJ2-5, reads EAGVTQFPSHSVIEKGQTVTLRCDPISGHDNLYWYRRVMGKEIKFLLHFVKESKQDESGMPNNRFLAERTGGTYSTLKVQPAELEDSGVYFCASSLPSSSGGNFGPGTRLLVL.

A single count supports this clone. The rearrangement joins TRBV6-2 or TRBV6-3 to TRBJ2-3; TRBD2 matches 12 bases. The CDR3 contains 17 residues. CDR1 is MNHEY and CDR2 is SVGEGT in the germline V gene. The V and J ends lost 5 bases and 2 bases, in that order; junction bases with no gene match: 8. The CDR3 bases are TGTGCCAGCAGTAAACCGGGACTAGCGGGTGTCACAGATACGCAGTATTTT. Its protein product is CASSKPGLAGVTDTQYF.

In nucleotides, the CDR3 is TGTGCCAGCAGTGATCGCCTACCTAGCTTCGGTGAGCAGTTCTTC. Translation gives CASSDRLPSFGEQFF. The genes are TRBV6-2 or TRBV6-3 and TRBJ2-1; D is perhaps TRBD2 (5 bases). This CDR3 has 15 amino acids. Germline assignment: CDR1 MNHEY and CDR2 SVGEGT. V was trimmed by 5 bases and J by 9 bases, leaving 20 bases between them.

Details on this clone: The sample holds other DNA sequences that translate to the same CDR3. The CDR3 sequence: CASSPTGSYEQYF. CDR3 nucleotide sequence: TGCGCCAGCAGCCCGACTGGAAGCTACGAGCAGTACTTC. The gene calls are TRBV5-1 and TRBJ2-7; no clear D. The V end was cut by 4 bases, the J end by 3 bases, with 11 bases between. Per germline, CDR1 SGHRS and CDR2 YFSETQ. The CDR3 has 13 residues.

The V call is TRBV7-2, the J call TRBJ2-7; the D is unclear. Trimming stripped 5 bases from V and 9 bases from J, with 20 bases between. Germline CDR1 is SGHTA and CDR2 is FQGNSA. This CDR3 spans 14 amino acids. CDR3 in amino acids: CASSHPVPLLGQYF. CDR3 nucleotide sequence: TGTGCCAGCAGCCACCCGGTGCCCCTTCTGGGGCAGTACTTC.